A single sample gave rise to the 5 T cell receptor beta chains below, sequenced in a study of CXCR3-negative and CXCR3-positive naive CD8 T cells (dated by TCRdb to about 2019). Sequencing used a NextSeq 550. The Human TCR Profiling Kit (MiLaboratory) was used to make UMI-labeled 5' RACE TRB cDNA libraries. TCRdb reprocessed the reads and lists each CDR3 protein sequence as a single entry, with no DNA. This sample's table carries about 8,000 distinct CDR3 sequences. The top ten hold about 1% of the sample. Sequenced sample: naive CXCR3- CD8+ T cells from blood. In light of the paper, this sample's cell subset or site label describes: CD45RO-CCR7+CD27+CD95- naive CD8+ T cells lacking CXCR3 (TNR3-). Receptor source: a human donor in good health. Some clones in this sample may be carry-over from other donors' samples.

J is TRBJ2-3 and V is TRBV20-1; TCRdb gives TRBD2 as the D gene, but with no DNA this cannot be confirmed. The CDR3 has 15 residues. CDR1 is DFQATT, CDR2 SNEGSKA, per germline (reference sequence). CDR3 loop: CSVENPPSSTDTQYF.

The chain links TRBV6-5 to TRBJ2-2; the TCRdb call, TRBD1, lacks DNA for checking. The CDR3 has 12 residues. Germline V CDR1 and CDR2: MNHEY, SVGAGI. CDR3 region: CASQGGTGELFF.

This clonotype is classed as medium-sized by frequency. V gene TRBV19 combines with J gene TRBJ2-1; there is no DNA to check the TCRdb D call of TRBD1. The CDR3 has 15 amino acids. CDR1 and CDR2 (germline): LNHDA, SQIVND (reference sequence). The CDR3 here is CASKAGQNFYNEQFF.

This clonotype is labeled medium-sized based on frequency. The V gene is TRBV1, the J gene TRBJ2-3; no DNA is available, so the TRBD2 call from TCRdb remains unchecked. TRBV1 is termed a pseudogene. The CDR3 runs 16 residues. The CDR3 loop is CTSSRTSGHREDTQYF.

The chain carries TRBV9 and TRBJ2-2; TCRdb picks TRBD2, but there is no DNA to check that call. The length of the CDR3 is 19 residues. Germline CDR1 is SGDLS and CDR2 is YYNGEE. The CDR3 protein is CASSVEDGGLALNTGELFF.